The 32 T cell receptor beta chains in this list originate from one sample, sequenced in a study of T cell changes during pregnancy in multiple sclerosis. Assay used: immunoSEQ multiplex PCR; TCRdb lists only in-frame clones, some missing. Counted here are fewer than 150,000 clones, roughly 95% occurring once; the ten biggest clones make up more than 0.4%. Sequences were derived from peripheral blood, sampled after pregnancy. The receptors originated from a female donor with multiple sclerosis, enrolled in a pregnancy study.

This rearrangement joins TRBV6-5 to TRBJ2-1; TRBD2 matches 8 bases. Germline assignment: CDR1 MNHEY and CDR2 SVGAGI. The junction had 2 bases not matched to a gene; V was cut back by 0 bases and J by 7 bases. The CDR3 is 14 amino acids. The CDR3 nucleotides read TGTGCCAGCAGTTACTCTGGACTAGCTAATGAGCAGTTCTTC. It yields the protein CASSYSGLANEQFF.

This sequence joins TRBV27 and TRBJ2-7, with 14 bases lining up with TRBD2. Germline CDR1 and CDR2: MNHEY and SMNVEV (reference sequence). This CDR3 is 20 amino acids long. J lost 4 bases, V lost 2 bases, and 16 bases had no gene match. The CDR3 protein is CASSLPIGLAGGGKGYEQYF. In nucleotides, the CDR3 is TGTGCCAGCAGTTTACCTATTGGACTAGCGGGAGGAGGTAAGGGATACGAGCAGTACTTC.

The chain carries TRBV5-6 and TRBJ2-3; TRBD2 agrees at 10 bases. Trimming took 1 base from V and 9 from J; bases not matched to a gene: 11. Per germline, CDR1 SGHDT and CDR2 YYEEEE. The CDR3 is 16 amino acids. The CDR3 loop reads CASSLQLAGAGKTQYF. In DNA, the CDR3 is TGTGCCAGCAGCTTGCAGCTAGCGGGAGCTGGGAAGACGCAGTATTTT.

The chain recombines TRBV4-1 with TRBJ1-4, with TRBD1 as a possible D gene (5 bases). The V gene lost 1 base and the J gene lost 6 bases, with 9 bases spanning the gap. This CDR3 is built from 14 residues. Per the germline V gene, CDR1 is MGHRA and CDR2 is YSYEKL. The CDR3 DNA reads TGCGCCAGCAGCCAAGTGCAGGGCCATGAAAAACTGTTTTTT. Protein: CASSQVQGHEKLFF.

The genes are TRBV9 and TRBJ2-5, with a possible D match to TRBD2 (6 bases). The CDR3 loop spans 16 amino acids. Trimming took off 0 bases at V and 4 bases at J, with 16 bases between the two ends. Germline values: CDR1 SGDLS, CDR2 YYNGEE. This chain's CDR3 is CASSVALGGPGETQYF. The DNA of the CDR3 is TGTGCCAGCAGCGTAGCTTTGGGAGGTCCGGGAGAGACCCAGTACTTC.

This chain connects TRBV4-1 to TRBJ2-1, with 8 bases aligning to TRBD2. In germline, CDR1 is MGHRA, CDR2 YSYEKL. V dropped 4 bases and J dropped 3; count of bases not matched to a gene: 8. The length of the CDR3 is 16 residues. The DNA of the CDR3 is TGCGCCAGCAGCCCCATTAGCGGGACCGACTACAATGAGCAGTTCTTC. This codes for CASSPISGTDYNEQFF.

This sequence joins TRBV29-1 and TRBJ2-1; TRBD2 matches 10 bases. Losses at the gene ends were 7 bases for V and 5 bases for J; bases not matched to a gene: 5. CDR3 length equals 13 residues. Germline V CDR1 and CDR2: SQVTM, ANQGSEA. CDR3 amino acids: CSGSGRADNEQFF. DNA for the CDR3: TGCAGCGGGAGCGGGAGGGCCGACAATGAGCAGTTCTTC.

V usage is TRBV4-1 and J usage is TRBJ2-7; 7 positions agree with TRBD2. This CDR3 has 14 residues. In germline, CDR1 is MGHRA, CDR2 YSYEKL. J gave up 4 bases and V 4 bases, and 7 bases lay outside the gene matches. The CDR3 is CASSPRRERYEQYF. In DNA form, the CDR3 reads TGCGCCAGCAGCCCCAGGCGGGAGCGGTACGAGCAGTACTTC.

This clone was found once. V is TRBV18 and J is TRBJ1-2; D not resolved. The V and J ends lost 5 bases and 8 bases respectively, with 18 bases between them. This CDR3 is 14 amino acids long. Germline CDR1 is KGHSH and CDR2 is LQKENI. The chain's CDR3 is CASSSTAFFRGYTF. The CDR3 DNA is TGTGCCAGCTCATCGACTGCCTTTTTTCGCGGCTACACCTTC.

The CDR3 DNA sequence: TGTGCCAGCAGCCCCTCCCACTCTGAAGACAGGAAAGCTTTCTTT. As protein: CASSPSHSEDRKAFF. This sequence joins TRBV4-2 and TRBJ1-1; a possible D gene is TRBD1 (6 bases). CDR1 is LGHNA and CDR2 is YNFKEQ in the germline V gene. This CDR3 is 15 amino acids long. Trimming removed 4 bases at V and 9 bases at J, with 21 bases between.

This chain joins TRBV11-2 and TRBJ1-1, with D perhaps TRBD1 (6 bases). The V and J ends lost 0 bases and 5 bases respectively, with 7 bases between them. The CDR3 totals 13 residues. Germline CDR1 SGHAT, CDR2 FQNNGV. The DNA of the CDR3 is TGTGCCAGCAGCTTAGATCAGGGGACTGAAGCTTTCTTT. Amino acids: CASSLDQGTEAFF.

This chain links TRBV2 with TRBJ2-5; 9 bases line up with TRBD1. This CDR3 comprises 13 residues. The J segment lost 5 bases and the V segment lost 6 bases, leaving 4 bases of the junction unmatched. Germline V gene data show CDR1 as SNHLY and CDR2 as FYNNEI. The CDR3 nucleotides read TGTGCCAGCAGCTTGGACAGGGGCGAGACCCAGTACTTC. This encodes CASSLDRGETQYF.

This sequence joins TRBV7-9 and TRBJ2-3, with 9 positions matching TRBD1. The CDR3 length is 18 residues. Trimming took 4 bases from V and 2 from J; bases not matched to a gene: 13. Germline-derived CDR1 and CDR2 are SEHNR and FQNEAQ (reference sequence). In DNA form, the CDR3 reads TGTGCCAGCAGCTCTGGACAGGGGCAGTTTATAATCACAGATACGCAGTATTTT. Its protein is CASSSGQGQFIITDTQYF.

This clone was recorded once. The CDR3 spells CASRKHDYEQYF. In DNA form, the CDR3 reads TGTGCCAGCAGGAAGCATGACTACGAGCAGTACTTC. V usage is TRBV6-5 and J usage is TRBJ2-7; D is uncertain. The ends were cut back, 6 bases at V and 3 bases at J, with 9 bases in the middle. Germline loops: CDR1 MNHEY, CDR2 SVGAGI. The CDR3 runs to 12 residues.

The chain recombines TRBV4-3 with TRBJ1-2, with D hard to call. Trimming took 3 bases from V and 6 from J, leaving 20 bases between them. The CDR3 has 16 residues. CDR1 is LGHNA and CDR2 is YSLEER in the germline V gene. The CDR3 region has the DNA TGCGCCAGCAGCCAGGACTTCAATCTCGGGGAGAATGGCTACACCTTC. This codes for CASSQDFNLGENGYTF.

CDR3: CASSLDSQRAEAFF. The CDR3 DNA follows: TGTGCCAGCAGCCTCGACTCTCAAAGAGCTGAAGCTTTCTTT. V is TRBV7-8 and J is TRBJ1-1; D gene ambiguous. The CDR3 loop spans 14 amino acids. V gave up 5 bases and J gave up 6 bases, with 16 bases separating them. From germline, CDR1 is SGHVS and CDR2 FQNEAQ.

V gene TRBV7-9 combines with J gene TRBJ2-3, with D possibly being TRBD1 (6 bases). The germline V gene has CDR1 SEHNR and CDR2 FQNEAQ (reference sequence). CDR3 length: 16 amino acids. V lost 7 bases and J 2 bases, leaving 19 bases between the germline ends. CDR3 DNA sequence: TGTGCCAGCACCCTAACAACTGGGGGCCTCACAGATACGCAGTATTTT. This encodes CASTLTTGGLTDTQYF.

The chain uses TRBV18 and TRBJ2-7; D gene unclear. The germline CDR1 and CDR2 sequences are KGHSH and LQKENI. The V and J ends lost 4 bases and 7 bases respectively, with 14 bases between them. The CDR3 is made up of 13 amino acids. CDR3 residues: CASSQRHLGEQYF. The CDR3 DNA follows: TGTGCCAGCTCACAGAGACACCTTGGGGAGCAGTACTTC.

This chain links TRBV5-1 with TRBJ1-1; unclear D gene. Trimming took off 4 bases at V and 2 bases at J, with 15 bases between the two ends. Germline V gene sequence: CDR1 SGHRS, CDR2 YFSETQ. This CDR3 spans 15 amino acids. CDR3 bases: TGCGCCAGCAGCAAGGTGAACAGCGGAAACACTGAAGCTTTCTTT. It is translated as CASSKVNSGNTEAFF.

V usage is TRBV28 and J usage is TRBJ1-5; TRBD1 aligns across 11 bases. V was pared by 4 bases and J by 3 bases, with 5 bases of the junction left unmatched. CDR3 length equals 16 residues. The germline CDR1 and CDR2 sequences are MDHEN and SYDVKM. This CDR3 reads CASSSRDRGDNQPQHF. CDR3 in DNA: TGTGCCAGCAGTTCCCGGGACAGGGGGGACAATCAGCCCCAGCATTTT.

The gene calls are TRBV23-1 and TRBJ2-6; tentative D call: TRBD1 (6 bases). TRBV23-1 carries the ORF label, with uncertain function. V gave up 1 base and J gave up 0 bases, with 13 bases separating them. This CDR3 spans 18 amino acids. CDR3 DNA sequence: TGCGCCAGCAGTCAATTAAGTGGGGGCAGCTCTGGGGCCAACGTCCTGACTTTC. It specifies CASSQLSGGSSGANVLTF.

The chain links TRBV2 to TRBJ2-1, with TRBD2 identical over 7 bases. Germline V gene data show CDR1 as SNHLY and CDR2 as FYNNEI. The CDR3 spans 13 residues. The ends lost 5 bases at V and 6 bases at J; junction bases unmatched: 4. In DNA form, the CDR3 reads TGTGCCAGCAGTCCCTGGGAGGGCAATGAGCAGTTCTTC. Protein product: CASSPWEGNEQFF.

This chain joins TRBV7-6 and TRBJ2-1; 7 bases fit TRBD1. This CDR3 is built from 16 residues. CDR1 and CDR2 from the germline V gene are SGHVS and FNYEAQ. Losses at the gene ends were 5 bases for V and 0 bases for J; bases not matched to a gene: 7. DNA of the CDR3: TGTGCCAGCAGCCCATCTGGGGACAGCTCCTACAATGAGCAGTTCTTC. The encoded protein is CASSPSGDSSYNEQFF.

This chain connects TRBV18 to TRBJ1-2; TRBD1 matches 9 bases. The CDR3 covers 13 residues. The V and J ends lost 3 bases and 6 bases, in that order; junction bases with no gene match: 2. Germline V lookup: CDR1 KGHSH, CDR2 LQKENI. The CDR3 region is CASSPRQGDGYTF. In nucleotides, the CDR3 is TGTGCCAGCTCACCGCGACAGGGGGATGGCTACACCTTC.

This chain uses TRBV7-9 with TRBJ2-5, with D unclear. The germline V gene encodes CDR1 SEHNR and CDR2 FQNEAQ (reference sequence). Trimming removed 0 bases from V and 3 bases from J, with 11 bases in between. This CDR3 is built from 15 residues. CDR3: CASSLARLYEETQYF. The CDR3 nucleotides are TGTGCCAGCAGCTTAGCGCGTCTTTATGAAGAGACCCAGTACTTC.

CDR3 in amino acids: CASSPLYEQYF. CDR3 coding DNA: TGTGCCAGCTCACCCTTGTACGAGCAGTACTTC. This sequence joins TRBV18 and TRBJ2-7, with D uncertain. In germline, CDR1 is KGHSH, CDR2 LQKENI. The ends were cut back, 3 bases at V and 4 bases at J, with 4 bases in the middle. The CDR3 contains 11 residues.

The chain is built from TRBV28 and TRBJ1-5; D is perhaps TRBD1 (5 bases). CDR1 is MDHEN and CDR2 is SYDVKM in the germline V gene. Trimming cost V 10 bases and J 6 bases, with 16 bases left between them. The CDR3 extends over 13 amino acids. CDR3 residues: CATTDPGGQPQHF. The CDR3 DNA follows: TGTGCCACTACGGACCCGGGGGGTCAGCCCCAGCATTTT.

The rearrangement uses TRBV27 and TRBJ1-1, with 9 bases aligning to TRBD1. Germline-derived CDR1 and CDR2 are MNHEY and SMNVEV (reference sequence). CDR3 length: 13 residues. V lost 5 bases to trimming and J lost 10 bases; unmatched junction nucleotides: 8. The CDR3 loop reads CASSLNRGRVAFF. Written as DNA, the CDR3 is TGTGCCAGCAGTCTAAACAGGGGGCGGGTAGCTTTCTTT.

The table lists this clone with a count of one. The J gene is TRBJ2-7, the V gene TRBV11-3; the D is unclear. From germline, CDR1 is SGHNT and CDR2 YENEEA. This CDR3 comprises 13 residues. Deletions cut 0 bases from V and 12 bases from J, with 15 bases between. In DNA, the CDR3 is TGTGCCAGCAGCTTAGATATTACGCGGCCGCTGTACTTC. It is translated as CASSLDITRPLYF.

The chain recombines TRBV7-2 with TRBJ1-4; D remains unclear. CDR1 and CDR2 (germline): SGHTA, FQGNSA. V was trimmed by 7 bases and J by 7 bases, leaving 19 bases between them. The CDR3 covers 15 residues. CDR3 coding DNA: TGTGCCAGCACCGTCTCCGGGAAACCGGGTGAAAAACTGTTTTTT. Residues: CASTVSGKPGEKLFF.

The rearrangement links TRBV27 to TRBJ2-7, with D perhaps matching TRBD1 (5 bases). The CDR3 sequence is 14 residues long. Trimming pared 3 bases from V and 2 bases from J, leaving 11 bases between. Germline assignment: CDR1 MNHEY and CDR2 SMNVEV (reference sequence). This chain's CDR3 is CASSFTGETYEQYF. The CDR3 region has the DNA TGTGCCAGCAGTTTTACAGGTGAAACCTACGAGCAGTACTTC.

This chain uses TRBV5-4 with TRBJ1-1, with D perhaps TRBD1 (6 bases). The germline V gene encodes CDR1 SGHNT and CDR2 YYREEE (reference sequence). V lost 8 bases, J lost 3 bases, and 11 bases lay in between. CDR3 length: 12 residues. The CDR3, as DNA: TGTGCCAGTCAACAGGGTCACACTGAAGCTTTCTTT. Its protein is CASQQGHTEAFF. The entire variable domain, with the rest obtained from reference TRBV5-4 and TRBJ1-1, is as follows: ETGVTQSPTHLIKTRGQQVTLRCSSQSGHNTVSWYQQALGQGPQFIFQYYREEENGRGNFPPRFSGLQFPNYSSELNVNALELDDSALYLCASQQGHTEAFFGQGTRLTVV.